The 6 T cell receptor beta chains below were found in one sample sequenced in a study of blood T cell repertoires in COVID-19. Assay: immunoSEQ multiplex PCR; the TCRdb copy retains only in-frame clones and omits some. The profile shows over 200,000 clones, 83% of them singletons. The specimen sequenced was peripheral blood. These receptors were collected from a woman aged 25 to 39 with COVID-19, enrolled during active disease.

The chain combines TRBV27 with TRBJ2-2; 9 positions agree with TRBD2. The CDR3 spans 17 residues. V shed 2 bases, J shed 0 bases, and the junction held 4 bases outside the gene matches. Germline CDR1 MNHEY, CDR2 SMNVEV (reference sequence). CDR3 nucleotides: TGTGCCAGCAGTTTAGTTAGCGGGGGCGCGAACACCGGGGAGCTGTTTTTT. Its protein is CASSLVSGGANTGELFF.

The sample holds a few counts of this clone. The chain carries TRBV5-1 and TRBJ2-5, with 8 bases lining up with TRBD1. CDR1 is SGHRS, CDR2 YFSETQ, per germline. CDR3 length: 15 amino acids. V was pared by 0 bases and J by 3 bases, with 4 bases of the junction left unmatched. The CDR3 here is CASSLGDRIKETQYF. In DNA, the CDR3 is TGCGCCAGCAGCTTGGGGGACAGGATAAAAGAGACCCAGTACTTC.

CDR3 sequence (DNA): TGTGCCAGCAGCTTTACAGGGGACTATGGCTACACCTTC. It translates to CASSFTGDYGYTF. The genes are TRBV7-9 and TRBJ1-2; 7 positions match TRBD1. CDR1 is SEHNR, CDR2 FQNEAQ, per germline (reference sequence). J gave up 3 bases and V 3 bases, and 1 base lay outside the gene matches. The CDR3 is 13 amino acids.

The rearrangement links TRBV19 to TRBJ2-3; 12 bases map to TRBD2. After removal of 7 bases from V and 4 bases from J, the junction contained 9 bases not matched to a gene. From germline, CDR1 is LNHDA and CDR2 SQIVND (reference sequence). CDR3 length equals 16 residues. The DNA for the CDR3 is TGTGCCAGTACCCCTCGACTAGCGGGAGCAGCAGATACGCAGTATTTT. The encoded protein is CASTPRLAGAADTQYF.

This clone occurred a few times. The chain combines TRBV2 with TRBJ2-1; TRBD1 aligns across 8 bases. Germline V gene data show CDR1 as SNHLY and CDR2 as FYNNEI. Trimming took 8 bases from V and 5 from J; bases not matched to a gene: 5. The CDR3 contains 13 residues. CDR3 DNA: TGTGCCAGCGCAGGGGGCGTAAACAATGAGCAGTTCTTC. Encoded protein: CASAGGVNNEQFF.

The chain couples TRBV27 to TRBJ1-5; 9 positions agree with TRBD1. Per the germline V gene, CDR1 is MNHEY and CDR2 is SMNVEV (reference sequence). V shed 8 bases and J 6 bases; nucleotides not matched to a gene: 17. There are 17 residues in the CDR3. Here the CDR3 DNA reads TGTGCCAGCCTAAGAACAGGGGGCAATTTGGGTGGTCAGCCCCAGCATTTT. Encoded protein: CASLRTGGNLGGQPQHF.